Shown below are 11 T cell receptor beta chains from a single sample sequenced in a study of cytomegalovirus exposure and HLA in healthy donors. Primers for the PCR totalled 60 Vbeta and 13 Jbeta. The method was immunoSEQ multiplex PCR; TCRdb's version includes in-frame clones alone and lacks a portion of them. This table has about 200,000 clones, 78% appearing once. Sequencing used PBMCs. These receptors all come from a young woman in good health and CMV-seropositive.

This chain's CDR3 is CASSYSGTGSYEQYF. CDR3 nucleotides: TGTGCCAGCAGTTACAGCGGGACTGGCTCCTACGAGCAGTACTTC. This chain connects TRBV7-8 to TRBJ2-7; 7 nucleotides match TRBD2. The V gene end was trimmed by 6 bases and the J gene end by 0 bases; junction bases not matched to a gene: 8. CDR1 and CDR2 from the germline V gene are SGHVS and FQNEAQ. This CDR3 contains 15 residues.

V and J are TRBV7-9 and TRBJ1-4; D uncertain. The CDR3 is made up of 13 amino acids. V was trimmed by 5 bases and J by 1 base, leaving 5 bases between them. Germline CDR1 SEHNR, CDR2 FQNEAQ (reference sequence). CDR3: CASSPGTNEKLFF. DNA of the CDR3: TGTGCCAGCAGCCCCGGAACTAATGAAAAACTGTTTTTT.

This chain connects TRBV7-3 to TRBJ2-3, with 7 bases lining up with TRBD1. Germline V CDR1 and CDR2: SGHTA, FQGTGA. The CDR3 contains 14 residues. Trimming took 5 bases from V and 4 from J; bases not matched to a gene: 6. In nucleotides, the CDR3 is TGTGCCAGCAGCACTCAGGGGGTCGCAGATACGCAGTATTTT. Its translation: CASSTQGVADTQYF.

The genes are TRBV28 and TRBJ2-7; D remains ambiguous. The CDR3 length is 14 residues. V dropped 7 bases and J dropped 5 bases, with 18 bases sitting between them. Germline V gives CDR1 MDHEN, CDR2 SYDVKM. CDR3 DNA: TGTGCCAGCAAGGAGACGCCGGATGGCAACGAGCAGTACTTC. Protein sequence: CASKETPDGNEQYF. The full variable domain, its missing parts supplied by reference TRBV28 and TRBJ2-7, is DVKVTQSSRYLVKRTGEKVFLECVQDMDHENMFWYRQDPGLGLRLIYFSYDVKMKEKGDIPEGYSVSREKKERFSLILESASTNQTSMYLCASKETPDGNEQYFGPGTRLTVT.

The CDR3 DNA reads as TGCGCCAGCAGCACCGAGACAGGTACTACACCCCTCCACTTT. Encoded protein: CASSTETGTTPLHF. This chain uses TRBV5-1 with TRBJ1-6; perhaps TRBD1 as D (6 bases). V was pared by 4 bases and J by 11 bases, with 16 bases between. CDR1 SGHRS and CDR2 YFSETQ come from the germline V gene. The CDR3 spans 14 residues.

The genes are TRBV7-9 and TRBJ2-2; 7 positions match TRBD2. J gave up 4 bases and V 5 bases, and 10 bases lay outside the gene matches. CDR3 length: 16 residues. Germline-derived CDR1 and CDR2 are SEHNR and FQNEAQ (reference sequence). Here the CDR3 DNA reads TGTGCCAGCAGCCGAGCGGGGCAGGCTCCCACCGGGGAGCTGTTTTTT. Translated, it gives CASSRAGQAPTGELFF.

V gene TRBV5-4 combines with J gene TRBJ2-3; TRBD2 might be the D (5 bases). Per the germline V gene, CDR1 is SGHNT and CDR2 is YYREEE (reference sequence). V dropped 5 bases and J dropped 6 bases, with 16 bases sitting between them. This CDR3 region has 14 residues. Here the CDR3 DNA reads TGTGCCAGCAGACCGGACTCGCCGTCGGATACGCAGTATTTT. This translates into CASRPDSPSDTQYF.

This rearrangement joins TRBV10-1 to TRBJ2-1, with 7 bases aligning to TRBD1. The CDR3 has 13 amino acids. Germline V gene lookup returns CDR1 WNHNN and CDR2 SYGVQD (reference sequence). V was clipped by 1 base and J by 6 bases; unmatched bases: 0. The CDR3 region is CASSEWTGNEQFF. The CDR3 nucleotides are TGCGCCAGCAGTGAGTGGACAGGCAATGAGCAGTTCTTC.

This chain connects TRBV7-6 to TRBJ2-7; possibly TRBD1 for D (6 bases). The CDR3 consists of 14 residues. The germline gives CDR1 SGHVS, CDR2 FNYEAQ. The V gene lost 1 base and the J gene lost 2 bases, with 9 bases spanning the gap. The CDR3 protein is CASSLGTGTYEQYF. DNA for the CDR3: TGTGCCAGCAGCTTAGGAACAGGGACCTACGAGCAGTACTTC.

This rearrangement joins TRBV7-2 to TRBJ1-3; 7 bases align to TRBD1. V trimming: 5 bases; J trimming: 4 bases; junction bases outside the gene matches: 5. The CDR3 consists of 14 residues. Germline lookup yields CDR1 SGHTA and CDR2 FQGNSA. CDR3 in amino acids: CASSPGTDGNTIYF. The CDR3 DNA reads TGTGCCAGCAGCCCGGGGACAGACGGAAACACCATATATTTT.

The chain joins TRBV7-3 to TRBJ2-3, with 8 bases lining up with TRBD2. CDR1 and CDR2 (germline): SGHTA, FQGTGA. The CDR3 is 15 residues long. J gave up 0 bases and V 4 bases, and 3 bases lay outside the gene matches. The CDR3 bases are TGTGCCAGCAGCTACGGGAGGGCCAGCACAGATACGCAGTATTTT. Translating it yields CASSYGRASTDTQYF.